This TCR beta chain comes out of a study of shared clonotypes between healthy human individuals. V shed 0 bases and J shed 3 bases, with 9 bases lying between them. This CDR3 has 14 amino acids. Germline values: CDR1 SGHRS, CDR2 YFSETQ. Sequencing was performed with immunoSEQ multiplex PCR; in TCRdb, only in-frame clones are kept and a portion is missing. Of roughly 2 million clones listed, approximately 96% are singletons. It was into CD45RA+ naive and CD45RA-negative memory subsets that the CD4+ cells were split. The receptor was isolated from a man aged 18-30 years in good health. The sample comprised naive CD4+ T cells sorted from blood. Subset: CD45RA+ positively selected. J is TRBJ1-1 and V is TRBV5-1; D is perhaps TRBD1 (6 bases). CDR3 protein: CASSLVGADTEAFF. CDR3 coding DNA: TGCGCCAGCAGCTTGGTGGGGGCGGACACTGAAGCTTTCTTT.